These T cell receptor beta chains were read from a single sample in a study of control samples from healthy donors and cancer patients. The protocol was immunoSEQ multiplex PCR, while the TCRdb copy is restricted to in-frame clones and leaves out a portion. The data hold tens of thousands of clones, with over 75% observed a single time. Sequencing used PBMCs. The receptor set was obtained from a woman in her 50s with head and neck cancer. The CDR3 runs from the conserved cysteine through the conserved F or W. D genes are given only for firm matches. Rows may omit the clone size; those that give it use once, few, many or a size class.

once	TRBV28	TRBJ2-7	.	TGTGCCAGCAGCACCTCCCGGAGCGGCCCAAACTACGAGCAGTACTTC	CASSTSRSGPNYEQYF
.	TRBV7-9	TRBJ2-3	.	TGTGCCAGCAGCGGGGCAGGGGCTAGCACAGATACGCAGTATTTT	CASSGAGASTDTQYF
.	TRBV2	TRBJ1-2	.	TGTGCCAGCAGTACTGGTTGGGACGGTTCCTATGGCTACACCTTC	CASSTGWDGSYGYTF
.	TRBV5-1	TRBJ2-7	.	TGCGCCAGCAGCTTGGGGTCGCGAGACGAGCAGTACTTC	CASSLGSRDEQYF
.	TRBV27	TRBJ2-2	.	TGTGCCAGCAGTTTCACGGCAGGTGGCAACGGGGAGCTGTTTTTT	CASSFTAGGNGELFF
.	TRBV6-2/TRBV6-3	TRBJ1-2	.	TGTGCCAGCAGTTCAGGTAGACTGAGAGCTAGAGGCTACACCTTC	CASSSGRLRARGYTF
.	TRBV10-3	TRBJ2-7	.	TGTGCCATCAGTGAGTCGTTGTCGCCTGTCCCCTACGAGCAGTACTTC	CAISESLSPVPYEQYF
.	TRBV9	TRBJ1-2	.	TGTGCCAGCAGCGTAGTGGAGTCTTATGGCTACACCTTC	CASSVVESYGYTF
.	TRBV19	TRBJ1-5	.	TGTGCCAGTAGTATAGTGGGGGGAGGAGTGCGCAATCAGCCCCAGCATTTT	CASSIVGGGVRNQPQHF
.	TRBV18	TRBJ2-4	TRBD2	TGTGCCAGCTCACCACTCCCTAGCGGGGGACAATCAGCCAAAAACATTCAGTACTTC	CASSPLPSGGQSAKNIQYF
.	TRBV11-1	TRBJ1-1	.	TGTGCCAGCAGTCCCCTAGTGGGAGGGAACACTGAAGCTTTCTTT	CASSPLVGGNTEAFF
.	TRBV28	TRBJ1-1	.	TGTGCCAGCAGTTTCTATGGACCCCAATCAATACCGAACACTGAAGCTTTCTTT	CASSFYGPQSIPNTEAFF
.	TRBV5-5	TRBJ2-7	TRBD1	TGTGCCAGCAGCTGGGGACAGGGCTCCTACGAGCAGTACTTC	CASSWGQGSYEQYF
.	TRBV3-1/TRBV3-2	TRBJ1-4	.	TGTGCCAGCAGCCAGATGGGGGACAATGAAAAACTGTTTTTT	CASSQMGDNEKLFF
.	TRBV7-7	TRBJ2-1	TRBD2	TGTGCCAGCAGCTTAGGAGTTGTAGCGGGGGGGCAGCTACACAATGAGCAGTTCTTC	CASSLGVVAGGQLHNEQFF
.	TRBV3-1/TRBV3-2	TRBJ1-6	TRBD1	TGTGCCAGCAGCCACGGACAGGGGCATTCACCCCTCCACTTT	CASSHGQGHSPLHF
.	TRBV29-1	TRBJ1-1	TRBD1	TGCAGCGTTGAAGTCGGCCAGGGGGCCGAAGCTTTCTTT	CSVEVGQGAEAFF
.	TRBV6-5	TRBJ2-7	.	TGTGCCAGCGGCTTGGGGAACGAGCAGTACTTC	CASGLGNEQYF
.	TRBV5-6	TRBJ1-1	TRBD1	TGTGCCAGCAGCGTACAGGGGTTGGGGGACACTGAAGCTTTCTTT	CASSVQGLGDTEAFF
once	TRBV10-2	TRBJ1-1	TRBD1	TGCGCCAGCAGTGATTACAGGGGGCGCGGCACTGAAGCTTTCTTT	CASSDYRGRGTEAFF
.	TRBV2	TRBJ1-3	.	TGTGCCAGCAGACAGAGTAGCTCTGGAAACACCATATATTTT	CASRQSSSGNTIYF
.	TRBV4-1	TRBJ2-2	.	TGCGCCAGCAGCCTCCAAGAGAGGTCTAGTGGAGGTGGGGAGCTGTTTTTT	CASSLQERSSGGGELFF
.	TRBV21-1	TRBJ1-6	.	TGTGCCAGCGGAAACAGGGGAAGGGTAGTAGGTAATTCACCCCTCCACTTT	CASGNRGRVVGNSPLHF
few	TRBV18	TRBJ1-5	.	TGTGCCAGCTCACCACCGGGAGGGGTGGATCAGCCCCAGCATTTT	CASSPPGGVDQPQHF
.	TRBV29-1	TRBJ1-5	.	TGCAGCGTTGCTGACAGCTCTCTTAGCAATCAGCCCCAGCATTTT	CSVADSSLSNQPQHF
once	TRBV7-2	TRBJ2-3	TRBD1	TGTGCCAGCAGCCCCCAGGGGGCCGATACGCAGTATTTT	CASSPQGADTQYF
few	TRBV3-1/TRBV3-2	TRBJ2-1	.	TGTGCCAGCAGCTCCGTGGACAATGAGCAGTTCTTC	CASSSVDNEQFF
.	TRBV7-2	TRBJ2-1	.	TGTGCCAGCAGCTTAGCGTCGGTTACCAATGAGCAGTTCTTC	CASSLASVTNEQFF
.	TRBV19	TRBJ1-5	TRBD1	TGTGCCAGGTACAGGGGACCGTATAATCAGCCCCAGCATTTT	CARYRGPYNQPQHF
.	TRBV27	TRBJ1-2	TRBD1	TGTGCCAGCAGTTACCGGACAGGAGATAACTATGGCTACACCTTC	CASSYRTGDNYGYTF
once	TRBV28	TRBJ2-1	.	TGTGCCAGCAGTTTGGGTAGGAACAATGAGCAGTTCTTC	CASSLGRNNEQFF
.	TRBV24-1	TRBJ2-5	TRBD1	TGTGCCACCAGTGACAGACAGGGGCAAGAGACCCAGTACTTC	CATSDRQGQETQYF
.	TRBV11-1	TRBJ2-5	TRBD1	TGTGCCAGCAGCCAAAAGAGGACAGGACAGGGAGAGACCCAGTACTTC	CASSQKRTGQGETQYF
.	TRBV3-1/TRBV3-2	TRBJ1-2	TRBD1	TGTGCCAGCAGCCAAGATAGGTTAGCGGACAGGGGATCCTATGGCTACACCTTC	CASSQDRLADRGSYGYTF
.	TRBV30	TRBJ1-2	.	TGTGCCTGGACGACTGATTTTGCTAACTATGGCTACACCTTC	CAWTTDFANYGYTF
.	TRBV30	TRBJ1-6	TRBD1	TGTGCCTGGAGTCGCGGACAGGGAAGAAATTCACCCCTCCACTTT	CAWSRGQGRNSPLHF
.	TRBV5-4	TRBJ2-7	.	TGTGCCAGCAGCTTGGAACGGAGTATAAACGAGCAGTACTTC	CASSLERSINEQYF
.	TRBV18	TRBJ1-1	TRBD1	TGTGCCAGCTCACCACAGGGGGCGAAGTCGGACACTGAAGCTTTCTTT	CASSPQGAKSDTEAFF
.	TRBV9	TRBJ1-6	.	TGTGCCAGCAGCGCGACGAGCTCCTATAATTCACCCCTCCACTTT	CASSATSSYNSPLHF
.	TRBV14	TRBJ1-2	.	TGTGCCAGCAGCCCTATAGGGCCGGGGGGCTACACCTTC	CASSPIGPGGYTF
once	TRBV7-9	TRBJ1-6	.	TGTGCCAGCAGCTCAGCGGTCGGGTGGCAATCACCCCTCCACTTT	CASSSAVGWQSPLHF
.	TRBV4-1	TRBJ2-5	.	TGCGCCAGCAGCCAAGGTGGCCCCCCAACGGAGACCCAGTACTTC	CASSQGGPPTETQYF
.	TRBV11-2	TRBJ2-7	.	TGTGCCAGCAGCCCTAGGCGGGCGTCCGACTCCCACGGGCGGGGCCAGTACTTC	CASSPRRASDSHGRGQYF
.	TRBV5-6	TRBJ2-2	.	TGTGCCAGCAGCTTGTTACTCCGGAAAGGTCAAACCGGGGAGCTGTTTTTT	CASSLLLRKGQTGELFF
.	TRBV9	TRBJ2-3	.	TGTGCCAGCAGCGCCCCCCGACTGGGTAGCACAGATACGCAGTATTTT	CASSAPRLGSTDTQYF
.	TRBV11-2	TRBJ2-4	.	TGTGCCAGCAGCTTAGACCAAAACATTCAGTACTTC	CASSLDQNIQYF
.	TRBV27	TRBJ1-2	TRBD1	TGTGCCAGCAGTTTATCGTGGACAGGGGCGCACTACACCTTC	CASSLSWTGAHYTF
once	TRBV5-1	TRBJ2-5	.	TGCGCCAGCAGCCCAACCGGACTCCAAGAGACCCAGTACTTC	CASSPTGLQETQYF
.	TRBV5-4	TRBJ2-1	.	TGTGCCAGCAGCTTGATGGGGAGGGGGGACAATGAGCAGTTCTTC	CASSLMGRGDNEQFF
.	TRBV15	TRBJ1-4	.	TGTGCCACCAGCAGCGAGGGAGACAGTAATGAAAAACTGTTTTTT	CATSSEGDSNEKLFF
.	TRBV5-5	TRBJ2-6	.	TGTGCCAGCAGCTTGGTAGGGGTGGGGGAATCTGGGGCCAACGTCCTGACTTTC	CASSLVGVGESGANVLTF